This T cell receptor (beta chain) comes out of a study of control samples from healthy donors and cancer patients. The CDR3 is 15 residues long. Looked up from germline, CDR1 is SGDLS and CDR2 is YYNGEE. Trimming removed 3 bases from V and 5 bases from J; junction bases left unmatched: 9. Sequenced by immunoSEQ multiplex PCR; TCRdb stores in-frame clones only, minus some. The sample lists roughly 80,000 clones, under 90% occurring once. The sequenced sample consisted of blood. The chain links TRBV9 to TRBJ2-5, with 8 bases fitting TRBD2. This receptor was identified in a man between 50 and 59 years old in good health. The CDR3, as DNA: TGTGCCAGCAGCGCCGGGACTAGGGGGTCGGAGACCCAGTACTTC. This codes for CASSAGTRGSETQYF.